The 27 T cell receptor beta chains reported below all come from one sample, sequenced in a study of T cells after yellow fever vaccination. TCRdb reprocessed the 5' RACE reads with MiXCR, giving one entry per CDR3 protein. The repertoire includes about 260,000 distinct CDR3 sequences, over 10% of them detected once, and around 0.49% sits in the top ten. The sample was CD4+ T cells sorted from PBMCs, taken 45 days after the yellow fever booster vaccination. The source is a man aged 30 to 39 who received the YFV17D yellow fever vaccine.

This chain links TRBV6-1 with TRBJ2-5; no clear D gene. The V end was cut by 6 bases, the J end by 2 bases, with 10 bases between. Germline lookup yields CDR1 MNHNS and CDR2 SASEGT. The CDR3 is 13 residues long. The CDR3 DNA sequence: TGTGCCAGCAGCCGCTACGTTCAAGAGACCCAGTACTTC. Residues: CASSRYVQETQYF.

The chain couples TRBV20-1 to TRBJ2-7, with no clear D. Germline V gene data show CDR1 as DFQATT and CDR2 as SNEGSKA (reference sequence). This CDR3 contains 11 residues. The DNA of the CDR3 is TGCAGCGCAGGTTTCGACTACGAGCAGTACTTC. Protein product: CSAGFDYEQYF.

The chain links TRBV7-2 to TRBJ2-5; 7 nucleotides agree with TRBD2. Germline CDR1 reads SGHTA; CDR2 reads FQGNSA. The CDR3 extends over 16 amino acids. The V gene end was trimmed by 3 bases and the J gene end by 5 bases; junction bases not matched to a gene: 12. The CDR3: CASSFGGGDGRETQYF. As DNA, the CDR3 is TGTGCCAGCAGCTTCGGGGGAGGGGACGGGCGCGAGACCCAGTACTTC.

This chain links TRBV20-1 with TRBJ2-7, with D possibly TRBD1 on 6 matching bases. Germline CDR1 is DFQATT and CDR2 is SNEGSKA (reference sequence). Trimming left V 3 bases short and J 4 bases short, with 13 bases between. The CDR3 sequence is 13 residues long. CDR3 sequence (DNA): TGCAGTGCTAGTGGCAGGGGAATATACGAGCAGTACTTC. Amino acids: CSASGRGIYEQYF.

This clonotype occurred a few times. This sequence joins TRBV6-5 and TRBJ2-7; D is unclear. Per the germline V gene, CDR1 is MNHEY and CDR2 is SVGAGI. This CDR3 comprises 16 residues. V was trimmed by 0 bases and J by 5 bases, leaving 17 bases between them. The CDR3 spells CASSYSFGPPEDEQYF. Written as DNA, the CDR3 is TGTGCCAGCAGTTACTCATTCGGTCCGCCTGAGGACGAGCAGTACTTC.

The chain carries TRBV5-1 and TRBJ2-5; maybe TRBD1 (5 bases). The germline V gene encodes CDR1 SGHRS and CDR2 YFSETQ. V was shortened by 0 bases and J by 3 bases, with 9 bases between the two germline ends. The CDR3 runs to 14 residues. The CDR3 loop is CASSLDRLEETQYF. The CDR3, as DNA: TGCGCCAGCAGCTTGGACAGGCTCGAAGAGACCCAGTACTTC.

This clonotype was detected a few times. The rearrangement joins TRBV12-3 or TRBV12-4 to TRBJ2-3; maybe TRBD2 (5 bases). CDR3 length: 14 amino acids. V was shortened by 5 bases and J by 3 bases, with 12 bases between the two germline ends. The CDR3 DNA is TGTGCCAGCAGTGCTAGCTTGGGGACAGATACGCAGTATTTT. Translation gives CASSASLGTDTQYF.

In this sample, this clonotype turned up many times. The CDR3 spells CASSPLAPYEQYF. CDR3 sequence (DNA): TGTGCCAGCAGCCCTTTGGCCCCCTACGAGCAGTACTTC. V usage is TRBV7-9 and J usage is TRBJ2-7, with unresolved D. The V and J ends lost 5 bases and 2 bases respectively, with 10 bases between them. This CDR3 region has 13 residues. Germline CDR1 is SEHNR and CDR2 is FQNEAQ (reference sequence).

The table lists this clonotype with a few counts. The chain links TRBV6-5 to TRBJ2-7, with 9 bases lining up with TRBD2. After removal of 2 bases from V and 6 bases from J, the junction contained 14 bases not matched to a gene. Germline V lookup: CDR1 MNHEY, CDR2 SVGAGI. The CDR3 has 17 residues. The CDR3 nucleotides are TGTGCCAGCAGTTACCCCAGGGCGGCGGGAGGGGTGGTCGAGCAGTACTTC. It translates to CASSYPRAAGGVVEQYF.

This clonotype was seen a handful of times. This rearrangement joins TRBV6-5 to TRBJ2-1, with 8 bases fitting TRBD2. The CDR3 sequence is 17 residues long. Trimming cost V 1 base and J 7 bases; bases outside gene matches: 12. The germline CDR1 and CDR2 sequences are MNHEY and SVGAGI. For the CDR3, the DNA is TGTGCCAGCAGTTACTTCCCGAGCGGGAGTTTCATGAATGAGCAGTTCTTC. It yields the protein CASSYFPSGSFMNEQFF.

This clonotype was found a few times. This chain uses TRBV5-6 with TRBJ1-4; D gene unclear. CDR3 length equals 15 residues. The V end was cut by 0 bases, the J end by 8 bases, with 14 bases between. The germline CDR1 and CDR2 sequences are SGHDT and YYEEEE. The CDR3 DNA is TGTGCCAGCAGCTTGGTGCGGGAATGGGAAGAAAAACTGTTTTTT. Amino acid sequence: CASSLVREWEEKLFF.

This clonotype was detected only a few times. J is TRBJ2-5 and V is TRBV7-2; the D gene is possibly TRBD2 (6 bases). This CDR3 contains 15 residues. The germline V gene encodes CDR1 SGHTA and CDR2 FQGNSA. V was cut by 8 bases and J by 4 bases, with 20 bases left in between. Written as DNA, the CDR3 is TGTGCCAGCGTCCTAAGCCGGGGGAAGTCAGAGACCCAGTACTTC. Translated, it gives CASVLSRGKSETQYF. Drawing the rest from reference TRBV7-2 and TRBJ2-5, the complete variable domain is GAGVSQSPSNKVTEKGKDVELRCDPISGHTALYWYRQSLGQGLEFLIYFQGNSAPDKSGLPSDRFSAERTGGSVSTLTIQRTQQEDSAVYLCASVLSRGKSETQYFGPGTRLLVL.

The CDR3 DNA follows: TGCAGCGTTGAAATAGGGGGCACTGAAGCTTTCTTT. Translated, it gives CSVEIGGTEAFF. The V and J genes are TRBV29-1 and TRBJ1-1; tentative D call: TRBD1 (6 bases). The CDR3 length is 12 residues. V lost 2 bases, J lost 4 bases, and 8 bases lay in between. Germline CDR1 and CDR2: SQVTM and ANQGSEA.

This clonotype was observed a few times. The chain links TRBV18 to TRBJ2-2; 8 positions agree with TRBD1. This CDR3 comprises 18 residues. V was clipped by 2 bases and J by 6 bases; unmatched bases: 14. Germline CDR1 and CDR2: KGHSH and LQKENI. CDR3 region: CASSPVLSAGGSAGELFF. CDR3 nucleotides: TGTGCCAGCTCACCAGTCCTCTCGGCAGGGGGCTCCGCCGGGGAGCTGTTTTTT.

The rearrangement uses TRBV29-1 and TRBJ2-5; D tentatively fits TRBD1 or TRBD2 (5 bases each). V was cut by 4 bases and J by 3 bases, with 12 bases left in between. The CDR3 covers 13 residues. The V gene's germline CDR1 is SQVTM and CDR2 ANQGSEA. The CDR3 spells CSVAGARKETQYF. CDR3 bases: TGCAGCGTTGCCGGGGCCAGAAAAGAGACCCAGTACTTC.

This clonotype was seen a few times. The CDR3 DNA follows: TGCAGTGCGCTTCTAGCGGGAAGTGCAGATACGCAGTATTTT. Protein: CSALLAGSADTQYF. The J gene is TRBJ2-3, the V gene TRBV20-1; the match to TRBD2 covers 9 bases. V was clipped by 6 bases and J by 4 bases; unmatched bases: 8. The CDR3 sequence is 14 residues long. The germline gives CDR1 DFQATT, CDR2 SNEGSKA (reference sequence).

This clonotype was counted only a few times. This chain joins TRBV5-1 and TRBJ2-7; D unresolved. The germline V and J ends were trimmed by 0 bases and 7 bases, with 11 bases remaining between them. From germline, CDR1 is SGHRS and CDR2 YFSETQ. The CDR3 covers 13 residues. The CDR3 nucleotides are TGCGCCAGCAGCTTGGGACCCCTCTATGAGCAGTACTTC. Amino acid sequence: CASSLGPLYEQYF.

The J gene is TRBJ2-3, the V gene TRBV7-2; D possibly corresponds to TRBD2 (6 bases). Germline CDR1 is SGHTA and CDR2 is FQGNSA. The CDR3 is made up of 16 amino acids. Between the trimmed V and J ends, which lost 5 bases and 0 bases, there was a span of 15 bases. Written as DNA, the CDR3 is TGTGCCAGCAGCCCCCTAGGAGGGACTAGCACAGATACGCAGTATTTT. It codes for CASSPLGGTSTDTQYF. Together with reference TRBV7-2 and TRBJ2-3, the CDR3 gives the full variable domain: GAGVSQSPSNKVTEKGKDVELRCDPISGHTALYWYRQSLGQGLEFLIYFQGNSAPDKSGLPSDRFSAERTGGSVSTLTIQRTQQEDSAVYLCASSPLGGTSTDTQYFGPGTRLTVL.

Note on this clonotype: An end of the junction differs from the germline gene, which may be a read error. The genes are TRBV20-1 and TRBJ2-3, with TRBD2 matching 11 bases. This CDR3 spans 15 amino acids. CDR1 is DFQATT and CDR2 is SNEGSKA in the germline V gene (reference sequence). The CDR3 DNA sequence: TGCAGTGCTAGCGGTAGCGGGAGGGCCACATATACGCAGTATTTT. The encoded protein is CSASGSGRATYTQYF.

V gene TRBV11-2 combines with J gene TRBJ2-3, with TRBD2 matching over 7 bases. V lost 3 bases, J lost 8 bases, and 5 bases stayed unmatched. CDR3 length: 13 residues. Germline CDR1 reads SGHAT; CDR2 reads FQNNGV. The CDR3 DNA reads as TGTGCCAGCAGCTTTGGAGGGGAGGGTACGCAGTATTTT. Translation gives CASSFGGEGTQYF.

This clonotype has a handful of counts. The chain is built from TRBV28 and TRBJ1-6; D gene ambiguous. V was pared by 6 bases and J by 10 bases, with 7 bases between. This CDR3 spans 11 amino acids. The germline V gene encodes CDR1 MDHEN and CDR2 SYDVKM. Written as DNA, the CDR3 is TGTGCCAGCAGGGCCGAATCACCCCTCCACTTT. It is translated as CASRAESPLHF.

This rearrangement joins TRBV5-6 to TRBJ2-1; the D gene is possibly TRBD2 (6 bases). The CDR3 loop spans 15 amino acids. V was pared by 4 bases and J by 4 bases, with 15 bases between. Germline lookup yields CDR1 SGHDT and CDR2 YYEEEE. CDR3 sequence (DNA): TGTGCCAGCAGCATTGGCCAACGGGGGTACAATGAGCAGTTCTTC. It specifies CASSIGQRGYNEQFF.

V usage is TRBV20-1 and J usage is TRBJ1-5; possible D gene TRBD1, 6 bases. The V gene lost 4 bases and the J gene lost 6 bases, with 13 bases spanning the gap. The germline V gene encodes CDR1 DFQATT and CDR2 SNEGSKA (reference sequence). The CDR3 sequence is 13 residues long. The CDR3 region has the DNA TGCAGTGCTATTCAGGGGTACGGTCAGCCCCAGCATTTT. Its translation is CSAIQGYGQPQHF.

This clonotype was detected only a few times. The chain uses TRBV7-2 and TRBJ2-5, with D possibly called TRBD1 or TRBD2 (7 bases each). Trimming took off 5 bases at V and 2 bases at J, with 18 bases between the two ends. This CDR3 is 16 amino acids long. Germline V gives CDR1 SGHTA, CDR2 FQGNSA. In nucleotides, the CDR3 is TGTGCCAGCAGCCGGGCCAGCGGGGACAGTCAAGAGACCCAGTACTTC. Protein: CASSRASGDSQETQYF.

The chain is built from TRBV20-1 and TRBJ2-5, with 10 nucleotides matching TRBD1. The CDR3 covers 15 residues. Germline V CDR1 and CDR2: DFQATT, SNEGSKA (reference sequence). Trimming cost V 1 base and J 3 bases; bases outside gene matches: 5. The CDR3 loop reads CSARGDRGREETQYF. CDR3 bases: TGCAGTGCTAGAGGTGACAGGGGGCGAGAAGAGACCCAGTACTTC.

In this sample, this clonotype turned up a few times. CDR3 sequence reads: CASTHSSENTEAFF. CDR3 nucleotides: TGTGCCAGCACCCACTCCAGCGAGAACACTGAAGCTTTCTTT. The genes are TRBV27 and TRBJ1-1; D is unresolved. The CDR3 consists of 14 residues. Germline CDR1 is MNHEY and CDR2 is SMNVEV (reference sequence). Trimming pared 7 bases from V and 1 base from J, leaving 13 bases between.

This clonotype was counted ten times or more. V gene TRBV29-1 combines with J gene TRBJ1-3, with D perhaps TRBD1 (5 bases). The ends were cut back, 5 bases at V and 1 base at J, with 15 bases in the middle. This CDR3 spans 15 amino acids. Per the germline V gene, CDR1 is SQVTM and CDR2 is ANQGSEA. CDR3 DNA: TGCAGCGTTTCTCACGGGGGGAAGTCTGGAAACACCATATATTTT. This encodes CSVSHGGKSGNTIYF.